The following is a T cell receptor beta chain sequence with its context. A read error may produce the germline difference seen at one junction end. The sample is drawn from a study of T cells in women clearing cervical HPV infection. Study details: No precancer developed; the control's incident HPV16 infection cleared within 12 months.

Assay: immunoSEQ multiplex PCR; the TCRdb copy retains only in-frame clones and omits some. The sample data list 30,000 to 45,000 clones. Sequenced: blood buffy coat. This clonotype originated in a woman between 18 and 70 years old with a cervical HPV16 infection that either progressed to CIN3+ or cleared (not recorded which).

CDR3 DNA (partial): TGTTCCAGCAGCTCACAGGGGTACGAG. It specifies CSSSSQGYE. The whole CDR3 sequence is CSSSSQGYEQYF. The rearrangement links TRBV7-9 to TRBJ2-7; 7 bases map to TRBD1. The sequenced fragment ends 3 residues before the CDR3 boundary, so the rest is inferred from the germline J gene. In germline, CDR1 is SEHNR, CDR2 FQNEAQ (reference sequence). The CDR3 covers 12 residues.